Listed below are T cell receptor beta chains from one sample, sequenced in a study of PD-L1 blockade in urothelial cancer. Here immunoSEQ multiplex PCR was the method, and the copy in TCRdb shows in-frame clones only, minus some. The sample lists about 51,000 clones; approximately 86% were seen once. This material consisted of PBMCs, taken around atezolizumab (anti-PD-L1) treatment. These receptors were taken from a man in his sixties with urothelial cancer. Both conserved end residues are part of each CDR3. The D gene is left open where the match is weak. Not every row has a clone size; where given, it reads once, few, many or a size class.

>TRBJ1-2|-|TRBV11-2|-
CASSAPLRDKANYGYTF
TGTGCCAGCAGCGCCCCCCTCCGGGATAAAGCTAACTATGGCTACACCTTC
>TRBJ2-5|-|TRBV9|TRBD2
CASSVDGGGRQETQYF
TGTGCCAGCAGCGTAGATGGCGGGGGGCGACAAGAGACCCAGTACTTC
>TRBJ2-7|once|TRBV7-9|-
CASSLALGQSSYEQYF
TGTGCCAGCAGCTTAGCGCTAGGACAGAGCTCCTACGAGCAGTACTTC
>TRBJ2-1|-|TRBV2|TRBD1
CASITGQEHNEQFF
TGTGCCAGCATTACGGGACAGGAACACAATGAGCAGTTCTTC
>TRBJ2-1|-|TRBV5-1|TRBD2
CASSLAGTSGLNEQFF
TGCGCCAGCAGCCTGGCCGGGACTAGCGGCCTCAATGAGCAGTTCTTC
>TRBJ1-2|-|TRBV28|TRBD1
CASSSDRGAYGYTF
TGTGCCAGCAGCTCGGACAGGGGAGCCTATGGCTACACCTTC
>TRBJ1-2|-|TRBV4-1|TRBD1
CASSQGSSTGPIRYGYTF
TGCGCCAGCAGCCAAGGGTCCTCGACAGGGCCGATCCGCTATGGCTACACCTTC
>TRBJ2-2|-|TRBV19|-
CATRGGQRNTGELFF
TGTGCCACAAGGGGGGGGCAGAGAAACACCGGGGAGCTGTTTTTT
>TRBJ1-2|-|TRBV30|TRBD1
CAWIEMTGYYGYTF
TGTGCCTGGATAGAGATGACAGGGTATTACGGCTACACCTTC
>TRBJ2-1|-|TRBV19|-
CASSIQGGVVPFF
TGTGCCAGTAGTATCCAGGGTGGGGTAGTGCCGTTCTTC
>TRBJ2-7|-|TRBV28|-
CASSRGTYEQYF
TGTGCCAGCAGCCGGGGTACCTACGAGCAGTACTTC